The 2 T cell receptor beta chains below come from one sample, sequenced in a study of blood T cell repertoires in COVID-19. Repertoires were generated with immunoSEQ multiplex PCR, while TCRdb's copy carries only in-frame clones and drops some. The sample yields over 250,000 clones, 80% to 90% seen once. The specimen was peripheral blood. The receptors come from a woman between 45 and 60 years old with COVID-19, enrolled during active disease.

The chain carries TRBV19 and TRBJ2-7; D possibly corresponds to TRBD2 (5 bases). Germline CDR1 and CDR2: LNHDA and SQIVND (reference sequence). The CDR3 extends over 15 amino acids. Trimming took off 3 bases at V and 3 bases at J, with 15 bases between the two ends. The CDR3 DNA follows: TGTGCCAGTAGTATTGGGAGCTTTATACTCTACGAGCAGTACTTC. Protein: CASSIGSFILYEQYF.

The genes are TRBV28 and TRBJ2-7; D perhaps matches TRBD2 (5 bases). Trimming left V 2 bases short and J 5 bases short, with 7 bases between. The germline V gene encodes CDR1 MDHEN and CDR2 SYDVKM. This CDR3 is built from 12 residues. This chain's CDR3 is CASSLTGDEQYF. CDR3 nucleotides: TGTGCCAGCAGTTTAACCGGGGACGAGCAGTACTTC.